This T cell receptor (beta chain) was sequenced in a study of vaccination and CD4 T cells after COVID-19. Study context: Overlapping peptides of the spike proteins of SARS-CoV-2, HCoV-NL63, HCoV-OC43 and HCoV-229E were used for cell stimulation. Researchers treated control cultures with a CEFX pool, an HIV-1 Nef pool, or no peptide.

With regard to this clonotype: No antigen is known for it.

Treatment defined: roughly 10-day PBMC culture with coronavirus spike peptide pools or control peptides (ViraFEST assay). Sequenced with the Oncomine TCR Beta short-read assay was DNA taken from cultured CD4+ T cells. From the PCR reads, TCRdb called clonotypes with MiXCR, one entry per CDR3 protein. Here the sample spans 7,000 to 10,000 distinct CDR3 sequences, 73% being singletons. Trimming took 3 bases from V and 1 from J, leaving 17 bases between them. In germline, CDR1 is KGHSH, CDR2 LQKENI. This CDR3 contains 17 residues. The rearrangement uses TRBV18 and TRBJ2-3, with D maybe TRBD1 (6 bases). This clonotype was obtained from a human donor who had recovered from COVID-19. Sample: CD4+ T cells from blood, cultured in vitro. This CDR3 reads CASSPQTLGGGTDTQYF. The CDR3 bases are TGTGCCAGCTCACCCCAAACTTTAGGGGGAGGCACAGATACGCAGTATTTT.